Shown below are 29 T cell receptor beta chains from a single sample sequenced in a study of technical replicates of blood from a few donors. Assay: immunoSEQ multiplex PCR; the TCRdb copy retains only in-frame clones and omits some. In the table there are some 89,000 clones, about 95% of which are singletons. The specimen was T cells isolated from PBMCs. Receptor source: a human donor in good health.

This chain joins TRBV7-8 and TRBJ2-1; no clear D. Trimming pared 5 bases from V and 4 bases from J, leaving 15 bases between. The germline CDR1 and CDR2 sequences are SGHVS and FQNEAQ. The CDR3 contains 15 residues. The DNA of the CDR3 is TGTGCCAGCAGCCACACAGTCCAATTATACAATGAGCAGTTCTTC. Residues: CASSHTVQLYNEQFF.

This clone was counted a single time. The rearrangement uses TRBV7-9 and TRBJ2-1; 8 bases line up with TRBD2. This CDR3 comprises 16 residues. V gave up 5 bases and J gave up 10 bases; unmatched junction bases: 16. Looked up from germline, CDR1 is SEHNR and CDR2 is FQNEAQ (reference sequence). This chain's CDR3 is CASSLRLAGPGGEQFF. In DNA form, the CDR3 reads TGTGCCAGCAGCCTCCGACTAGCCGGACCGGGGGGGGAGCAGTTCTTC.

This chain links TRBV12-5 with TRBJ2-2; TRBD2 matches 16 bases. The germline gives CDR1 LGHNT, CDR2 FRNRAP. V gave up 5 bases and J gave up 4 bases; unmatched junction bases: 4. The CDR3 loop spans 17 amino acids. The CDR3 coding sequence is TGTGCTAGTGGTCCGGGACTAGCGGGAGGGCCCACCGGGGAGCTGTTTTTT. It encodes CASGPGLAGGPTGELFF.

The chain has TRBV28 and TRBJ2-7; TRBD1 aligns across 9 bases. Per the germline V gene, CDR1 is MDHEN and CDR2 is SYDVKM. With 3 bases clipped from V and 6 bases from J, the junction kept 6 bases outside the gene matches. The CDR3 loop spans 14 amino acids. CDR3 nucleotides: TGTGCCAGCAGTTTGTCACAGGGGGCCAGCGAGCAGTACTTC. Its protein product is CASSLSQGASEQYF. Based on the CDR3 plus reference TRBV28 and TRBJ2-7, the full variable domain is DVKVTQSSRYLVKRTGEKVFLECVQDMDHENMFWYRQDPGLGLRLIYFSYDVKMKEKGDIPEGYSVSREKKERFSLILESASTNQTSMYLCASSLSQGASEQYFGPGTRLTVT.

The sample holds a few counts of this clone. The rearrangement joins TRBV28 to TRBJ1-4, with D possibly being TRBD1 (5 bases). The CDR3 runs to 14 residues. Germline V gene data show CDR1 as MDHEN and CDR2 as SYDVKM. V dropped 5 bases and J dropped 1 base, with 8 bases sitting between them. This CDR3 is CASSLTGTNEKLFF. The CDR3 nucleotides read TGTGCCAGCAGTCTTACAGGAACTAATGAAAAACTGTTTTTT.

This clone appeared once. The gene calls are TRBV28 and TRBJ2-2, with 7 bases identical to TRBD1. The V segment lost 6 bases and the J segment 0 bases; nucleotides outside the gene matches: 10. The CDR3 loop spans 17 amino acids. Germline V gives CDR1 MDHEN, CDR2 SYDVKM. The CDR3 nucleotides are TGTGCCAGCAGCTGGAGTTGGGGACAGTCGAACACCGGGGAGCTGTTTTTT. Residues: CASSWSWGQSNTGELFF.

The genes are TRBV27 and TRBJ1-1; weak D call: TRBD1 (6 bases). The CDR3 contains 15 residues. Trimming took 7 bases from V and 1 from J, leaving 16 bases between them. Germline loops: CDR1 MNHEY, CDR2 SMNVEV (reference sequence). The chain's CDR3 is CASIPNRDANTEAFF. The CDR3 nucleotides are TGTGCCAGCATACCTAACAGGGATGCGAACACTGAAGCTTTCTTT.

The rearrangement links TRBV6-1 to TRBJ2-5, with 7 bases lining up with TRBD2. Germline V lookup: CDR1 MNHNS, CDR2 SASEGT. The V and J ends lost 8 bases and 2 bases, in that order; junction bases with no gene match: 11. The CDR3 has 15 amino acids. CDR3 nucleotides: TGTGCCAGCCTACGGACTAGTGAATCACAAGAGACCCAGTACTTC. It is translated as CASLRTSESQETQYF.

V and J are TRBV19 and TRBJ2-3, with 10 bases aligning to TRBD1. Trimming at V came to 6 bases and at J to 5 bases, leaving 5 bases not matched to a gene. From germline, CDR1 is LNHDA and CDR2 SQIVND (reference sequence). The CDR3 has 14 amino acids. The CDR3 spells CASSGTGEGDTQYF. In DNA form, the CDR3 reads TGTGCCAGTAGCGGGACAGGGGAGGGAGATACGCAGTATTTT.

The table lists this clone with a count of one. V and J are TRBV21-1 and TRBJ1-2; TRBD1 is the table's D call and was not checked against the DNA. TRBV21-1 is given as a pseudogene. This CDR3 comprises 14 residues. The CDR3 DNA reads as TGTGCCAGCAGTTGGACAGGACCTAACTATGGCTACACCTTC. This sequence encodes CASSWTGPNYGYTF.

The genes are TRBV6-5 and TRBJ1-2; 8 bases align to TRBD1. V shed 6 bases, J shed 6 bases, and the junction held 6 bases outside the gene matches. This CDR3 comprises 13 residues. The germline gives CDR1 MNHEY, CDR2 SVGAGI. The DNA for the CDR3 is TGTGCCAGCAGAACGGACAGGGTTAATGGCTACACCTTC. Translating it yields CASRTDRVNGYTF.

Only a few counts were recorded for this clone. Written as DNA, the CDR3 is TGTGCCAGCAGCGGAGGGTTTGGGATCTCGGGGTATGGCTACACCTTC. It yields the protein CASSGGFGISGYGYTF. The chain combines TRBV5-5 with TRBJ1-2; no clear D. The CDR3 totals 16 residues. The V and J ends lost 4 bases and 5 bases respectively, with 21 bases between them. The germline CDR1 and CDR2 sequences are SGHKS and YYEKEE (reference sequence).

This chain links TRBV5-4 with TRBJ2-1, with TRBD1 matching 8 bases. The V gene's germline CDR1 is SGHNT and CDR2 YYREEE (reference sequence). The CDR3 is made up of 15 amino acids. V shed 1 base and J 6 bases; nucleotides not matched to a gene: 6. The CDR3 region is CASSLITGGSNEQFF. The CDR3 coding sequence is TGTGCCAGCAGCTTGATCACAGGGGGAAGCAATGAGCAGTTCTTC.

The chain is built from TRBV30 and TRBJ2-7; D perhaps matches TRBD2 (6 bases). The germline V gene has CDR1 GTSNPN and CDR2 SVGIG (reference sequence). The CDR3 sequence is 14 residues long. V was cut by 2 bases and J by 4 bases, with 15 bases left in between. The CDR3 DNA sequence: TGTGCCTGGAGTCCGACAAGCGGGTCATACGAGCAGTACTTC. Its protein is CAWSPTSGSYEQYF.

The chain recombines TRBV7-2 with TRBJ2-1; 10 nucleotides line up with TRBD2. Trimming cost V 4 bases and J 4 bases; bases outside gene matches: 4. The CDR3 is 15 amino acids. Germline V gene sequence: CDR1 SGHTA, CDR2 FQGNSA. Here the CDR3 DNA reads TGTGCCAGCAGCTCCGGGACTAGCGATTACAATGAGCAGTTCTTC. Translation gives CASSSGTSDYNEQFF.

V is TRBV2 and J is TRBJ1-1, with no clear D. Deletions cut 3 bases from V and 5 bases from J, with 13 bases between. The CDR3 extends over 14 amino acids. Germline V lookup: CDR1 SNHLY, CDR2 FYNNEI. The CDR3 spells CASSDAPGRTEAFF. The CDR3 bases are TGTGCCAGCAGTGATGCTCCGGGGAGGACTGAAGCTTTCTTT. The variable domain in full, completed from reference TRBV2 and TRBJ1-1, reads EPEVTQTPSHQVTQMGQEVILRCVPISNHLYFYWYRQILGQKVEFLVSFYNNEISEKSEIFDDQFSVERPDGSNFTLKIRSTKLEDSAMYFCASSDAPGRTEAFFGQGTRLTVV.

Only one count was recorded for this clone. J is TRBJ2-3 and V is TRBV29-1; D gene ambiguous. This CDR3 is built from 13 residues. The germline V gene has CDR1 SQVTM and CDR2 ANQGSEA. With 2 bases removed from V and 7 bases from J, the gap between germline ends came to 13 bases. The DNA of the CDR3 is TGCAGCGTTGAAACACTTCGGCGGAATACGCAGTATTTT. Amino acids: CSVETLRRNTQYF.

The chain is built from TRBV10-3 and TRBJ1-4, with D tentatively TRBD1 (5 bases). Germline V gene sequence: CDR1 ENHRY, CDR2 SYGVKD. V lost 0 bases to trimming and J lost 4 bases, with 15 bases between them. CDR3 length equals 17 residues. CDR3 in DNA: TGTGCCATCAGTGAGTCGGAGGGGCCAGTTAGTAATGAAAAACTGTTTTTT. Its protein product is CAISESEGPVSNEKLFF.

The chain recombines TRBV6-6 with TRBJ2-5, with TRBD1 identical over 7 bases. The length of the CDR3 is 14 residues. Trimming cost V 6 bases and J 1 base; bases outside gene matches: 5. Germline V gene data show CDR1 as MNHNY and CDR2 as SVGAGI (reference sequence). This chain's CDR3 is CASRGTVLQETQYF. CDR3 nucleotides: TGTGCCAGCAGAGGGACAGTTCTCCAAGAGACCCAGTACTTC.

CDR3 DNA sequence: TGTGCCAGCAGCACCGGGGGGAACACTGAAGCTTTCTTT. It encodes CASSTGGNTEAFF. The V call is TRBV7-9, the J call TRBJ1-1, with D perhaps TRBD1 (5 bases). The CDR3 has 13 amino acids. The germline V gene has CDR1 SEHNR and CDR2 FQNEAQ (reference sequence). With 5 bases removed from V and 1 base from J, the gap between germline ends came to 8 bases.

The chain employs TRBV5-5 and TRBJ2-3, with TRBD1 identical over 12 bases. Looked up from germline, CDR1 is SGHKS and CDR2 is YYEKEE (reference sequence). V dropped 4 bases and J dropped 5; count of bases not matched to a gene: 11. This CDR3 comprises 17 residues. The CDR3 DNA reads as TGTGCCAGCAGCCTAATGGGACAGGGGGCGCCGGGAGATACGCAGTATTTT. Its translation is CASSLMGQGAPGDTQYF.

The gene calls are TRBV4-1 and TRBJ1-2; 8 bases align to TRBD1. Germline trimming cut 1 base from V and 6 bases from J; bases unmatched to any gene: 4. The CDR3 consists of 14 residues. Per germline, CDR1 MGHRA and CDR2 YSYEKL. DNA of the CDR3: TGCGCCAGCAGCCAAGCGGACAGGGTGCATGGCTACACCTTC. This sequence encodes CASSQADRVHGYTF.

J is TRBJ1-5 and V is TRBV19; weak D call: TRBD1 (6 bases). V lost 9 bases and J 5 bases, leaving 29 bases between the germline ends. The CDR3 is 18 residues long. Germline-derived CDR1 and CDR2 are LNHDA and SQIVND (reference sequence). DNA of the CDR3: TGTGCCAGCTCCTATAATCAAGAACGACAGGCCTATGATCAGCCCCAGCATTTT. Protein product: CASSYNQERQAYDQPQHF.

About this clone: The conserved phenylalanine or tryptophan normally closing the CDR3 is absent here, so this likely arose from a read error. This rearrangement joins TRBV7-2 to TRBJ1-1, with D perhaps TRBD1 (6 bases). Looked up from germline, CDR1 is SGHTA and CDR2 is FQGNSA. Trimming removed 1 base at V and 1 base at J, with 13 bases between. The length of the CDR3 is 16 residues. The CDR3 sequence: CASSLVHRVSNTEAFL. CDR3 coding DNA: TGTGCCAGCAGCTTAGTCCACAGGGTTTCGAACACTGAAGCTTTCCTT.

The rearrangement joins TRBV7-9 to TRBJ2-7; 9 nucleotides line up with TRBD1. Germline values: CDR1 SEHNR, CDR2 FQNEAQ (reference sequence). V trimming: 8 bases; J trimming: 6 bases; junction bases outside the gene matches: 11. This CDR3 is 14 amino acids long. The chain's CDR3 is CASQTGDRDGEQYF. In nucleotides, the CDR3 is TGTGCCAGCCAAACCGGGGACAGGGATGGCGAGCAGTACTTC.

On this clone itself: Distinct nucleotide sequences in the sample also encode this CDR3. The V and J genes are TRBV18 and TRBJ2-7, with 7 bases lining up with TRBD2. Germline CDR1 reads KGHSH; CDR2 reads LQKENI. V lost 2 bases to trimming and J lost 4 bases; unmatched junction nucleotides: 2. The CDR3 sequence is 13 residues long. CDR3 loop: CASSPGGGYEQYF. In DNA form, the CDR3 reads TGTGCCAGCTCACCAGGCGGGGGATACGAGCAGTACTTC. Variable domain in full (rest from reference TRBV18 and TRBJ2-7): NAGVMQNPRHLVRRRGQEARLRCSPMKGHSHVYWYRQLPEEGLKFMVYLQKENIIDESGMPKERFSAEFPKEGPSILRIQQVVRGDSAAYFCASSPGGGYEQYFGPGTRLTVT.

This chain uses TRBV27 with TRBJ2-7; possibly TRBD1 for D (5 bases). The V end was cut by 2 bases, the J end by 4 bases, with 15 bases between. CDR1 is MNHEY and CDR2 is SMNVEV in the germline V gene (reference sequence). The CDR3 is 15 amino acids. The CDR3 DNA reads TGTGCCAGCAGTTTAAGGCAGGGAAGCCCATACGAGCAGTACTTC. Protein product: CASSLRQGSPYEQYF.

J is TRBJ2-7 and V is TRBV19; 9 positions agree with TRBD2. This CDR3 comprises 15 residues. Trimming took 5 bases from V and 2 from J; bases not matched to a gene: 7. The germline CDR1 and CDR2 sequences are LNHDA and SQIVND (reference sequence). CDR3 coding DNA: TGTGCCAGTAGTTCCGTAGCGGGAGAGGCCTACGAGCAGTACTTC. Translating gives CASSSVAGEAYEQYF. The full variable domain, its missing parts supplied by reference TRBV19 and TRBJ2-7, is DGGITQSPKYLFRKEGQNVTLSCEQNLNHDAMYWYRQDPGQGLRLIYYSQIVNDFQKGDIAEGYSVSREKKESFPLTVTSAQKNPTAFYLCASSSVAGEAYEQYFGPGTRLTVT.

The rearrangement joins TRBV11-3 to TRBJ2-7; D is undetermined. The V end was cut by 5 bases, the J end by 3 bases, with 14 bases between. Germline-derived CDR1 and CDR2 are SGHNT and YENEEA. This CDR3 spans 14 amino acids. The CDR3 nucleotides are TGTGCCAGCAGCCCTCTTCGGGTGAGCTACGAGCAGTACTTC. Translation: CASSPLRVSYEQYF.